This passage covers 4 T cell receptor beta chains from one sample sequenced in a study of T cells in Graves' hyperthyroidism and ophthalmopathy. Regions amplified from RNA transcripts were the TCR beta CDR3 regions. HTBI primers drove first-round RT-PCR of the TCR CDR3. TCRdb analysed the multiplex PCR reads with MiXCR anew, one entry per CDR3 protein. The repertoire holds about 610,000 distinct CDR3 sequences, with roughly 14% as singletons. The specimen sequenced was blood. Receptor source: a woman in her thirties or forties with Graves' ophthalmopathy.

This clonotype was counted ten times or more. The rearrangement uses TRBV6-2 or TRBV6-3 and TRBJ1-5; D remains ambiguous. With 2 bases removed from V and 3 bases from J, the gap between germline ends came to 8 bases. Looked up from germline, CDR1 is MNHEY and CDR2 is SVGEGT. This CDR3 has 14 amino acids. The CDR3 is CASSYHHYNQPQHF. The CDR3 nucleotides read TGTGCCAGCAGTTACCATCATTACAATCAGCCCCAGCATTTT.

This clonotype was picked up many times. This chain links TRBV7-9 with TRBJ2-7; 13 bases are shared with TRBD2. Germline-derived CDR1 and CDR2 are SEHNR and FQNEAQ (reference sequence). V gave up 10 bases and J gave up 5 bases; unmatched junction bases: 8. The CDR3 spans 14 residues. The CDR3 spells CATAGTSGTHEQYF. CDR3 nucleotide sequence: TGTGCCACCGCCGGGACTAGCGGGACCCACGAGCAGTACTTC.

This clonotype was picked up a small number of times. The rearrangement links TRBV18 to TRBJ1-5; possible D gene TRBD1, 5 bases. Looked up from germline, CDR1 is KGHSH and CDR2 is LQKENI. Trimming took off 6 bases at V and 5 bases at J, with 14 bases between the two ends. The CDR3 totals 14 residues. The CDR3 loop is CASSGGSSDQPQHF. CDR3 coding DNA: TGTGCCAGCTCGGGGGGGAGCTCGGATCAGCCCCAGCATTTT.

This clonotype was counted at least ten times. This sequence joins TRBV20-1 and TRBJ2-5, with TRBD2 matching 10 bases. Germline values: CDR1 DFQATT, CDR2 SNEGSKA (reference sequence). Losses at the gene ends were 5 bases for V and 1 base for J; bases not matched to a gene: 4. The CDR3 runs to 14 residues. CDR3 amino acids: CSAHTSGIQETQYF. The CDR3 region has the DNA TGCAGTGCTCATACTAGCGGGATCCAAGAGACCCAGTACTTC.